The 31 T cell receptor beta chains below were found in one sample sequenced in a study of T cell responses to AZD1222 COVID-19 vaccine. Here immunoSEQ multiplex PCR was the method, and the copy in TCRdb shows in-frame clones only, minus some. The sample holds roughly 200,000 clones, 85% to 95% seen once. The sample here was peripheral blood, taken on day 0 of MenACWY control vaccination. These receptors were collected from an adult in good health.

A remark on this clone: This specimen includes other DNA sequences encoding the same CDR3. The chain recombines TRBV19 with TRBJ1-2; possible D gene TRBD1, 5 bases. Between the trimmed V and J ends, which lost 6 bases and 5 bases, there was a span of 13 bases. The V gene's germline CDR1 is LNHDA and CDR2 SQIVND (reference sequence). This CDR3 comprises 13 residues. DNA of the CDR3: TGTGCCAGTAGGAGCGGGACGGCTTATGGCTACACCTTC. This gives the protein CASRSGTAYGYTF.

V gene TRBV5-1 combines with J gene TRBJ1-6; maybe TRBD1 (6 bases). The CDR3 runs to 14 residues. V lost 2 bases and J lost 5, with 8 bases in between. Germline V gene lookup returns CDR1 SGHRS and CDR2 YFSETQ. CDR3 region: CASSFRQDNSPLHF. The CDR3 DNA is TGCGCCAGCAGCTTTCGACAGGATAATTCACCCCTCCACTTT.

DNA for the CDR3: TGTGCCAGCGCTGTTCGGGAGCATAACTATGGCTACACCTTC. Its protein product is CASAVREHNYGYTF. The genes are TRBV6-5 and TRBJ1-2, with D unclear. Germline CDR1 reads MNHEY; CDR2 reads SVGAGI. The CDR3 totals 14 residues. The V end was cut by 8 bases, the J end by 1 base, with 14 bases between.

In this sample, this clone turned up once. The gene calls are TRBV5-5 and TRBJ2-2, with a weak D call TRBD1 (6 bases). The V gene's germline CDR1 is SGHKS and CDR2 YYEKEE (reference sequence). Trimming removed 1 base at V and 1 base at J, with 11 bases between. CDR3 length equals 16 residues. CDR3 DNA: TGTGCCAGCAGCTTGCGTGTGACAGGGAACACCGGGGAGCTGTTTTTT. This encodes CASSLRVTGNTGELFF.

This clone came up a few times. The rearrangement joins TRBV5-1 to TRBJ1-3; D possibly corresponds to TRBD1 (5 bases). V dropped 7 bases and J dropped 8 bases, with 19 bases sitting between them. Germline CDR1 is SGHRS and CDR2 is YFSETQ. This CDR3 has 14 residues. CDR3 amino acids: CASRHGGEDYTIYF. CDR3 coding DNA: TGCGCCAGCCGCCACGGGGGGGAAGATTACACCATATATTTT.

In its sample, this clone was seen a few times. The chain combines TRBV10-3 with TRBJ1-3; 7 bases fit TRBD1. V was pared by 6 bases and J by 0 bases, with 2 bases of the junction left unmatched. Germline V CDR1 and CDR2: ENHRY, SYGVKD. This CDR3 comprises 14 residues. The CDR3 nucleotides read TGTGCCATCAGCGACAGGGCCTCTGGAAACACCATATATTTT. It is translated as CAISDRASGNTIYF.

The chain has TRBV10-1 and TRBJ2-1; possible D gene TRBD1, 5 bases. The CDR3 is made up of 13 amino acids. The germline V gene encodes CDR1 WNHNN and CDR2 SYGVQD (reference sequence). With 3 bases removed from V and 12 bases from J, the gap between germline ends came to 15 bases. The CDR3: CASSDVSPDMQFF. CDR3 nucleotides: TGCGCCAGCAGTGACGTTTCCCCGGACATGCAGTTCTTC.

The chain recombines TRBV13 with TRBJ2-3, with a tentative D call TRBD1 (6 bases). Germline values: CDR1 PRHDT, CDR2 FYEKMQ (reference sequence). The CDR3 has 13 amino acids. The V and J ends lost 5 bases and 6 bases respectively, with 12 bases between them. CDR3 DNA sequence: TGTGCCAGCAGCATCCAGGGGTCGGATACGCAGTATTTT. Its protein product is CASSIQGSDTQYF.

This chain joins TRBV4-1 and TRBJ1-5; D gene unclear. This CDR3 is built from 16 residues. Germline V lookup: CDR1 MGHRA, CDR2 YSYEKL. The ends were cut back, 4 bases at V and 4 bases at J, with 17 bases in the middle. CDR3: CASSPLPGPRNQPQHF. The CDR3 DNA sequence: TGCGCCAGCAGCCCCCTGCCAGGACCAAGAAATCAGCCCCAGCATTTT.

The rearrangement uses TRBV12-3 or TRBV12-4 and TRBJ1-5; no definite D call. Trimming stripped 6 bases from V and 3 bases from J, with 9 bases between. The CDR3 runs 13 residues. The CDR3 coding sequence is TGTGCCAGCAGCTCAAACGTCAATCAGCCCCAGCATTTT. Encoded protein: CASSSNVNQPQHF.

The DNA of the CDR3 is TGTGCCAGCAGTCTAAGCGGGTCAGCTGGCTACACCTTC. It translates to CASSLSGSAGYTF. The chain is built from TRBV12-3 or TRBV12-4 and TRBJ1-2; D remains ambiguous. The CDR3 has 13 amino acids. V dropped 5 bases and J dropped 7 bases, with 14 bases sitting between them.

This rearrangement joins TRBV11-3 to TRBJ1-5, with D unresolved. The CDR3 has 15 residues. The V end was cut by 3 bases, the J end by 0 bases, with 9 bases between. Germline V CDR1 and CDR2: SGHNT, YENEEA. In DNA form, the CDR3 reads TGTGCCAGCAGCTTGACGGGCTATAGCAATCAGCCCCAGCATTTT. It codes for CASSLTGYSNQPQHF.

The V call is TRBV4-3, the J call TRBJ1-2; D remains unclear. This CDR3 comprises 15 residues. The V end lost 4 bases, the J end lost 6 bases, and 18 bases lay between the germline ends. Germline V lookup: CDR1 LGHNA, CDR2 YSLEER. CDR3 DNA sequence: TGCGCCAGCAGCCCGCTGGCGGGCTCATGGAATGGCTACACCTTC. This gives the protein CASSPLAGSWNGYTF.

This chain joins TRBV12-5 and TRBJ2-1; 8 bases are a match to TRBD2. The ends lost 4 bases at V and 2 bases at J; junction bases unmatched: 4. The germline CDR1 and CDR2 sequences are LGHNT and FRNRAP. The CDR3 length is 15 residues. CDR3 nucleotide sequence: TGTGCTAGTGGTTCTGGAGCGGGGGCCTACAATGAGCAGTTCTTC. Residues: CASGSGAGAYNEQFF.

The V call is TRBV18, the J call TRBJ1-1; possibly TRBD1 for D (5 bases). This CDR3 comprises 15 residues. The germline CDR1 and CDR2 sequences are KGHSH and LQKENI. Trimming left V 0 bases short and J 4 bases short, with 12 bases between. CDR3 protein: CASSPPPAGVTEAFF. The CDR3 DNA reads TGTGCCAGCTCACCACCGCCGGCGGGGGTCACTGAAGCTTTCTTT.

This clone has just one count. This sequence joins TRBV29-1 and TRBJ1-1; D not resolved. Germline V gene sequence: CDR1 SQVTM, CDR2 ANQGSEA. V lost 6 bases and J 10 bases, leaving 15 bases between the germline ends. The CDR3 sequence is 11 residues long. Here the CDR3 reads CSVRETVAAFF. DNA for the CDR3: TGCAGCGTCCGGGAAACCGTCGCAGCTTTCTTT.

The chain has TRBV5-1 and TRBJ1-4; 8 nucleotides line up with TRBD1. The CDR3 has 15 residues. Germline trimming cut 0 bases from V and 5 bases from J; bases unmatched to any gene: 3. CDR1 is SGHRS, CDR2 YFSETQ, per germline. CDR3 nucleotide sequence: TGCGCCAGCAGCTTGGGGACAGGGCCGAATGAAAAACTGTTTTTT. It translates to CASSLGTGPNEKLFF.

V is TRBV15 and J is TRBJ1-2; D is perhaps TRBD1 (6 bases). Germline V gene sequence: CDR1 LNHNV, CDR2 YYDKDF (reference sequence). V was pared by 2 bases and J by 3 bases, with 7 bases between. The CDR3 spans 13 residues. The DNA of the CDR3 is TGTGCCACCAGCAGACACAGGGACTATGGCTACACCTTC. It specifies CATSRHRDYGYTF.

The chain uses TRBV18 and TRBJ1-2; TRBD1 matches at 7 bases. There are 15 residues in the CDR3. The V segment lost 4 bases and the J segment 0 bases; nucleotides outside the gene matches: 5. Germline V gives CDR1 KGHSH, CDR2 LQKENI. The CDR3: CASSQGQIPNYGYTF. CDR3 nucleotide sequence: TGTGCCAGCTCACAGGGACAGATTCCTAACTATGGCTACACCTTC. Using reference TRBV18 and TRBJ1-2 for the parts outside the CDR3, the full variable domain is NAGVMQNPRHLVRRRGQEARLRCSPMKGHSHVYWYRQLPEEGLKFMVYLQKENIIDESGMPKERFSAEFPKEGPSILRIQQVVRGDSAAYFCASSQGQIPNYGYTFGSGTRLTVV.

This clone showed up just once. The rearrangement links TRBV6-5 to TRBJ1-6; tentative D call: TRBD1 (5 bases). The ends were cut back, 2 bases at V and 9 bases at J, with 11 bases in the middle. Germline V lookup: CDR1 MNHEY, CDR2 SVGAGI. This CDR3 has 14 residues. CDR3 nucleotide sequence: TGTGCCAGCAGTTACGGCCAGGGAAGTTCACCCCTCCACTTT. Its protein product is CASSYGQGSSPLHF.

This clone has only one observation. The chain recombines TRBV9 with TRBJ1-2; a weak D match, TRBD1 (6 bases). In germline, CDR1 is SGDLS, CDR2 YYNGEE. V lost 7 bases and J 4 bases, leaving 20 bases between the germline ends. CDR3 length: 15 amino acids. CDR3 DNA: TGTGCCAGCTCTCAGACGGGGGCGAACCCCTATGGCTACACCTTC. This sequence encodes CASSQTGANPYGYTF.

J is TRBJ2-1 and V is TRBV5-4; possible D gene TRBD1, 7 bases. Germline V gene data show CDR1 as SGHNT and CDR2 as YYREEE (reference sequence). The ends were cut back, 0 bases at V and 7 bases at J, with 14 bases in the middle. CDR3 length: 15 amino acids. The CDR3, as DNA: TGTGCCAGCAGCTTGGGTCAGGGGGGAAGTAATGAGCAGTTCTTC. This gives the protein CASSLGQGGSNEQFF.

The chain recombines TRBV6-5 with TRBJ1-2; a possible D gene is TRBD1 (5 bases). Per the germline V gene, CDR1 is MNHEY and CDR2 is SVGAGI. V was clipped by 4 bases and J by 3 bases, with 9 bases between them. This CDR3 spans 13 amino acids. This CDR3 is CASSSKGHYGYTF. The CDR3 DNA is TGTGCCAGCAGTTCCAAGGGGCACTATGGCTACACCTTC.

The chain couples TRBV6-4 to TRBJ2-1; perhaps TRBD2 as D (7 bases). CDR3 size: 14 residues. Trimming shortened V by 0 bases and J by 8 bases, and 11 bases separated the two germline ends. The germline V gene has CDR1 MRHNA and CDR2 SNTAGT. DNA for the CDR3: TGTGCCAGCAGTGACTCAGGGGGGGTCTATGAGCAGTTCTTC. Amino acid sequence: CASSDSGGVYEQFF.

The chain recombines TRBV11-3 with TRBJ2-5; TRBD2 matches 9 bases. CDR3 size: 14 residues. Per germline, CDR1 SGHNT and CDR2 YENEEA. V shed 5 bases, J shed 5 bases, and the junction held 6 bases outside the gene matches. This CDR3 is CASSLRGGSETQYF. As DNA, the CDR3 is TGTGCCAGCAGCCTGCGGGGGGGCAGTGAGACCCAGTACTTC.

The chain links TRBV27 to TRBJ1-1; 9 bases line up with TRBD1. The CDR3 runs 16 residues. V gave up 5 bases and J gave up 0 bases; unmatched junction bases: 7. Germline CDR1 and CDR2: MNHEY and SMNVEV (reference sequence). CDR3 sequence: CASSPGTGNLNTEAFF. DNA for the CDR3: TGTGCCAGCAGTCCAGGGACAGGGAACTTGAACACTGAAGCTTTCTTT.

The rearrangement uses TRBV3-1 (or the pseudogene TRBV3-2) and TRBJ2-2; 7 bases line up with TRBD1. V gave up 1 base and J gave up 0 bases; unmatched junction bases: 5. This CDR3 spans 17 amino acids. The germline CDR1 and CDR2 sequences are LGHDT and YNNKEL (reference sequence). CDR3: CASSQVGDRANTGELFF. The DNA of the CDR3 is TGTGCCAGCAGCCAAGTGGGAGACAGGGCGAACACCGGGGAGCTGTTTTTT.

The gene calls are TRBV7-8 and TRBJ2-7; TRBD1 agrees at 7 bases. Germline V gives CDR1 SGHVS, CDR2 FQNEAQ. The V gene end was trimmed by 8 bases and the J gene end by 6 bases; junction bases not matched to a gene: 10. The CDR3 contains 13 residues. The CDR3 DNA reads TGTGCCAGCGGACCCTTAGGGGGCTCCGAGCAGTACTTC. It encodes CASGPLGGSEQYF.

The J gene is TRBJ1-4, the V gene TRBV2; a weak D match, TRBD1 (5 bases). This CDR3 contains 16 residues. Trimming took 6 bases from V and 0 from J, leaving 14 bases between them. Germline CDR1 reads SNHLY; CDR2 reads FYNNEI. CDR3 amino acids: CASSSDRSATNEKLFF. CDR3 bases: TGTGCCAGCAGCAGTGACAGATCTGCAACTAATGAAAAACTGTTTTTT. The variable domain in full, completed from reference TRBV2 and TRBJ1-4, reads EPEVTQTPSHQVTQMGQEVILRCVPISNHLYFYWYRQILGQKVEFLVSFYNNEISEKSEIFDDQFSVERPDGSNFTLKIRSTKLEDSAMYFCASSSDRSATNEKLFFGSGTQLSVL.

In its sample, this clone was seen a few times. The chain is built from TRBV13 and TRBJ1-1; no reliable D call. The CDR3 is 15 residues long. V shed 2 bases and J shed 0 bases, with 10 bases lying between them. CDR1 is PRHDT, CDR2 FYEKMQ, per germline (reference sequence). The CDR3 coding sequence is TGTGCCAGCAGCTTAAATCTGCGGATGAACACTGAAGCTTTCTTT. Translating it yields CASSLNLRMNTEAFF.

The V gene is TRBV24-1, the J gene TRBJ2-5; D not resolved. Trimming took off 1 base at V and 4 bases at J, with 21 bases between the two ends. Per germline, CDR1 KGHDR and CDR2 SFDVKD. This CDR3 comprises 18 residues. The CDR3 DNA reads as TGTGCCACCAGTGATTTTAGAAATCAGGCCGCCGATACAGAGACCCAGTACTTC. This gives the protein CATSDFRNQAADTETQYF.